What follows describes a single T cell receptor beta chain. The specificity of this receptor is unknown. No base quality values were provided; no much bigger clone lies one nucleotide off. The data belong to a study of identical twins (dated by TCRdb to the mid-2010s). The study in broad terms: To test whether fetal clonotypes persist, the study used deep sequencing on TCR alpha and beta repertoires from monozygotic twins, unrelated adults of various ages, and cord blood. Replicate twin experiments were performed at different times using different library preparation protocols to rule out contamination.

Every donor was a healthy Caucasian. The twin cohort consisted of three pairs of female monozygotic twins, all aged roughly 18 to 30 years. Positive isolation kits from Invitrogen were used to isolate CD4+ and CD8+ T cell populations. Broader findings and caveats from the paper: Conclusions relied on cross-sectional statistical analysis, since the same donors could not be followed over many years. Compared with coincidental sharing between unrelated individuals, out-of-frame TCR alpha sequences shared between twins showed an excess of sequences with low generation probability. Fewer insertions were carried by abundant cord blood beta clonotypes, a similar but weaker trend appeared in young adult naive repertoires, and no such trend appeared in memory repertoires. Invariant T cells such as MAIT and iNKT could partly confound zero-insertion analyses, although diverse VJ usage argued against such confounding for most clonotypes. In monozygotic twins, recombination models systematically underestimated out-of-frame TCR alpha sharing, but the models matched the sharing seen between unrelated individuals. Excess twin sharing in beta out-of-frame sequences was weaker because fewer shared sequences lowered the signal-to-noise ratio.

Library preparation used 5' RACE. Sequencing was performed on an Illumina HiSeq 2000. Template switching introduced a universal primer binding site; the final cDNA contained a unique molecular identifier, enabling accurate counting of TCR cDNA molecules. Specific primers in the conserved constant-segment region were used to synthesize first-strand cDNA for the TCR alpha and beta chains. To control for contamination, every cDNA library was double barcoded, receiving both a SMART-Mk sample barcode and Illumina barcodes. TruSeq adapter sequences, together with Illumina sample barcodes, were added in two successive PCR steps. TCR alpha and beta cDNA libraries were sequenced on the Illumina HiSeq platform with custom primers. In the original analysis: Unique molecular identifiers were extracted from raw reads with MiGEC, and CDR3 positions were determined with MiXCR. For each individual, recombination models were inferred using an EM algorithm with the repgenHMM and IGoR tools. The analysis of shared clonotypes was done with the tcR package in R, with sharing normalized by the product of cloneset sizes. To study raw recombination free of thymic and clonal selection effects, out-of-frame nonproductive sequences were analyzed. Through fastp at Q25 and MiXCR, TCRdb rebuilt clones from the public reads, retaining in-frame beta chains. Every entry covers one CDR3 protein and lists the most common genes and DNA from its rows. The V and J calls were not made by the authors but by TCRdb's processing. The sample profile shows 540,000 or so distinct CDR3 sequences; approximately 20% of them were found once. The top ten clonotypes cover around 0.48% of the sample.

This sample also belongs to another study, concerning yellow fever vaccine responses in identical twins. As the second paper documents: The T cell response to vaccination in identical twins was reported by the authors to appear partly convergent and partly personalized. In identical twins, the study followed T cell clones that responded to the vaccine with precision.

Material: CD4+ T cells sorted from blood. The sequence came from a woman younger than 30 in good health.

The DNA sequence reads TGTGCCAGCAGTCGATCGGACAGCTCCTACGAGCAGTACTTC. Translated, it reads CASSRSDSSYEQYF. Recombination linked TRBV6-1 to TRBJ2-7; TRBD1 might be the D gene, on 6 matching bases. The CDR3 covers 14 residues, taking in both the cysteine and the phenylalanine. The read is trimmed to its CDR3 DNA, 42 bases read in frame from base 1. V drops 5 bases and J drops 0 bases, leaving 11 bases in between. The germline V gene supplies CDR1 MNHNS and CDR2 SASEGT.